The clone carrying this TCR beta chain has a handful of counts. The sample belongs to a study of blood T cell repertoires in COVID-19. This CDR3 comprises 19 residues. The germline V and J ends were trimmed by 5 bases and 3 bases, with 25 bases remaining between them. Germline CDR1 reads MNHEY; CDR2 reads SMNVEV (reference sequence). Generated by immunoSEQ multiplex PCR, the TCRdb table keeps only in-frame clones and is missing some. The sample has around 330,000 clones, roughly 89% seen once. The source material was PBMCs or T cells enriched from blood (not recorded which). The chain uses TRBV27 and TRBJ1-4; weak D call: TRBD1 (5 bases). This receptor was identified in a woman aged 18-35 years who had recovered from COVID-19. CDR3 protein: CASSVHRPFEDKANEKLFF. The CDR3 DNA reads TGTGCCAGCAGTGTTCACCGACCCTTCGAGGACAAAGCTAATGAAAAACTGTTTTTT.